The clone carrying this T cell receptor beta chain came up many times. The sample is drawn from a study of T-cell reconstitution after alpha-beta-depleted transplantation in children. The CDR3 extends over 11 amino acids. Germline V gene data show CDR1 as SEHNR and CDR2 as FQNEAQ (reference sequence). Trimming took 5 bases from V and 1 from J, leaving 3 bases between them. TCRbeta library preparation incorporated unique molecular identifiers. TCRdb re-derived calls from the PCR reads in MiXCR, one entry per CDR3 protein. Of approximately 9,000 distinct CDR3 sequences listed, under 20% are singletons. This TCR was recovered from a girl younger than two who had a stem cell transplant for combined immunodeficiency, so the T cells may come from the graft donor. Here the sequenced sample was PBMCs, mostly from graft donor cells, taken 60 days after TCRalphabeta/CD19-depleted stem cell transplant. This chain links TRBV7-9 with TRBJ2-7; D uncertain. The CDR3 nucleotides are TGTGCCAGCAGCCCTTCCTACGAGCAGTACTTC. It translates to CASSPSYEQYF.